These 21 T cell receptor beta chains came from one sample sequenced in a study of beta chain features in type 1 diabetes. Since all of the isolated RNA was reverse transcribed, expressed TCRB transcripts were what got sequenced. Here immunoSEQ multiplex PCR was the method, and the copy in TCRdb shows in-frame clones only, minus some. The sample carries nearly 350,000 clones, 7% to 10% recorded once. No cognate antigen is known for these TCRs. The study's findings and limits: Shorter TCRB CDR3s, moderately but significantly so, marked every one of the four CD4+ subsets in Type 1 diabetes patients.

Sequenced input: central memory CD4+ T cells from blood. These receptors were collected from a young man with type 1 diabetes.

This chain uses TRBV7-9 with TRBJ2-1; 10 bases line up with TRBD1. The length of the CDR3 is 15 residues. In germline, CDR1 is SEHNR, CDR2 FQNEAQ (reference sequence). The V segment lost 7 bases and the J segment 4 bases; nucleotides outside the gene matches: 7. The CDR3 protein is CASTTGTGEYNEQFF. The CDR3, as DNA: TGTGCCAGCACCACAGGGACAGGGGAGTACAATGAGCAGTTCTTC.

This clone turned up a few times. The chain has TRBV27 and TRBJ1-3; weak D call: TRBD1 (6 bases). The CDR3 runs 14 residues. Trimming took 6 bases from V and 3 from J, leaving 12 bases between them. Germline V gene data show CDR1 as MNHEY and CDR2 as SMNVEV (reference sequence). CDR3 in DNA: TGTGCCAGCAGCAGGGGAGGGAATGGAAACACCATATATTTT. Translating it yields CASSRGGNGNTIYF.

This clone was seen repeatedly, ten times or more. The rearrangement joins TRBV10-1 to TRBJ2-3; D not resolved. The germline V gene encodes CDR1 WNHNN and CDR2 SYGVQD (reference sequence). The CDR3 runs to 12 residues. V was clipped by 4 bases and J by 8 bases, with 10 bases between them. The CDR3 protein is CASSAGTPTQYF. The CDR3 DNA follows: TGCGCCAGCAGTGCGGGCACCCCTACGCAGTATTTT.

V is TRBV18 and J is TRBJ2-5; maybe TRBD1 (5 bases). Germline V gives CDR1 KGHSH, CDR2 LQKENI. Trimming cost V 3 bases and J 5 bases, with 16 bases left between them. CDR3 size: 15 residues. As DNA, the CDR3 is TGTGCCAGCTCACCCCCGGGCTCCGCAGGGGAGACCCAGTACTTC. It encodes CASSPPGSAGETQYF.

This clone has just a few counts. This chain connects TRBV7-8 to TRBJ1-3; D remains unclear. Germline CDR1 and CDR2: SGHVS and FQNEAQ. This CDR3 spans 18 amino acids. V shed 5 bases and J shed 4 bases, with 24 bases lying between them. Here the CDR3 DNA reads TGTGCCAGCAGCACGCGAGATGCCAGCCCCTCTTTGGGAAACACCATATATTTT. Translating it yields CASSTRDASPSLGNTIYF.

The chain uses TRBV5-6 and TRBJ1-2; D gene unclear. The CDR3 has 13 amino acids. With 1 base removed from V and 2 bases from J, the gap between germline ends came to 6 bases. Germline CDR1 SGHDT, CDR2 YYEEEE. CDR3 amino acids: CASSLQANYGYTF. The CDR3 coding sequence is TGTGCCAGCAGCTTGCAGGCAAACTATGGCTACACCTTC.

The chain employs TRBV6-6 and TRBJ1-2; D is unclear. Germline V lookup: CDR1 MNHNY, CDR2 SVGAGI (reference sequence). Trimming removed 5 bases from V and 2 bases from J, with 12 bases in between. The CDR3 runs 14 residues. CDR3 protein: CASSMQEGNYGYTF. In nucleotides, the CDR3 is TGTGCCAGCAGTATGCAAGAAGGGAACTATGGCTACACCTTC.

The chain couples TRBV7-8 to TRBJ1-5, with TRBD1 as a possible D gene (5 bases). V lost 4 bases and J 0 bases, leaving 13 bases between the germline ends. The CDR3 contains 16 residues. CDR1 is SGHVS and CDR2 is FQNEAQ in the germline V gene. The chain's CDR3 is CASSSAGLNSNQPQHF. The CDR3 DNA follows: TGTGCCAGCAGCTCCGCGGGACTGAATAGCAATCAGCCCCAGCATTTT. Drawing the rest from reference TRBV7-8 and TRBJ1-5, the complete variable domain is GAGVSQSPRYKVAKRGQDVALRCDPISGHVSLFWYQQALGQGPEFLTYFQNEAQLDKSGLPSDRFFAERPEGSVSTLKIQRTQQEDSAVYLCASSSAGLNSNQPQHFGDGTRLSIL.

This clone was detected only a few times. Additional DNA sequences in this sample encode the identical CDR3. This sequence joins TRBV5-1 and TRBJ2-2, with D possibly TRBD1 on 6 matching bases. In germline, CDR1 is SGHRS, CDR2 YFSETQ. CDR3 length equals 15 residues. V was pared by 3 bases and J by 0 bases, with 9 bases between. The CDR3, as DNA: TGCGCCAGCAGCTCGGGACAAACGAACACCGGGGAGCTGTTTTTT. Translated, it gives CASSSGQTNTGELFF.

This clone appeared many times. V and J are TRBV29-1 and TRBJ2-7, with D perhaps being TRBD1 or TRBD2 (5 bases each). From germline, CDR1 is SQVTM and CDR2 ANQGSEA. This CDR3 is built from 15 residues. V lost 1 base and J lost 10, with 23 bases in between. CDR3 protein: CSVEGVGDPYYRQYF. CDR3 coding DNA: TGCAGCGTTGAAGGGGTCGGGGACCCCTATTATCGTCAGTACTTC.

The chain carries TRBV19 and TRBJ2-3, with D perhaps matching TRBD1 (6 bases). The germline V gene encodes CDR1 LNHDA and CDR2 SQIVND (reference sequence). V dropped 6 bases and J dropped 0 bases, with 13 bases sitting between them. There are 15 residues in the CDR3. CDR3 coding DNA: TGTGCCAGTAGAACGGGACACGCTAGCACAGATACGCAGTATTTT. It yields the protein CASRTGHASTDTQYF.

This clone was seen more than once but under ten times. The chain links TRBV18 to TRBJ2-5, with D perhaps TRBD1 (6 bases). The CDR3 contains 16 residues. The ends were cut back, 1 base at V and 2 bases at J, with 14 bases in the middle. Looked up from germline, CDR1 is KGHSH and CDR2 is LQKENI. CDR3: CASSPRPDRRQETQYF. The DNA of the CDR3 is TGTGCCAGCTCACCACGACCTGACAGGAGACAAGAGACCCAGTACTTC.

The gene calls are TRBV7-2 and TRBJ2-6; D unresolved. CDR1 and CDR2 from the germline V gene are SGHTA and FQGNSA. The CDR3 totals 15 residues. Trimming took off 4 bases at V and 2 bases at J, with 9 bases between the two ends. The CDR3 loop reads CASSSGGAGANVLTF. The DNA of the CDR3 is TGTGCCAGCAGCTCCGGTGGAGCTGGGGCCAACGTCCTGACTTTC.

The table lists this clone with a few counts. In nucleotides, the CDR3 is TGTGCCAGCAGTTTGAGTCCAGGGCTCTATGGCTACACCTTC. Encoded protein: CASSLSPGLYGYTF. The gene calls are TRBV28 and TRBJ1-2; weak D call: TRBD1 (5 bases). Germline lookup yields CDR1 MDHEN and CDR2 SYDVKM. The CDR3 spans 14 residues. V was trimmed by 3 bases and J by 4 bases, leaving 12 bases between them.

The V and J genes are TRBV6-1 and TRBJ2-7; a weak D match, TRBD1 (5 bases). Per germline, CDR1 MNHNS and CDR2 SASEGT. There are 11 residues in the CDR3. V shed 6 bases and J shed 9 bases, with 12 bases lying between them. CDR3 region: CASSDLGPQYF. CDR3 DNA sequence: TGTGCCAGCAGCGACTTGGGGCCGCAGTACTTC.

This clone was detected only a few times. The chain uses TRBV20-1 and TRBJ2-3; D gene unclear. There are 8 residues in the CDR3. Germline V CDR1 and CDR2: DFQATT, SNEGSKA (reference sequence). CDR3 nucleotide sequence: TGCGGATTGGATACGCAGTATTTT. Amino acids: CGLDTQYF.

CDR3 residues: CASSGRGGSTDTQYF. In nucleotides, the CDR3 is TGTGCCAGCAGCGGCAGGGGCGGGAGCACAGATACGCAGTATTTT. This chain links TRBV7-2 with TRBJ2-3; D possibly corresponds to TRBD1 (6 bases). The length of the CDR3 is 15 residues. Trimming took 5 bases from V and 0 from J, leaving 12 bases between them. From germline, CDR1 is SGHTA and CDR2 FQGNSA.

CDR3 loop: CAVVGRSTGELFF. The CDR3, as DNA: TGTGCCGTTGTGGGGCGCAGCACCGGGGAGCTGTTTTTT. V usage is TRBV28 and J usage is TRBJ2-2; weak D call: TRBD1 (5 bases). The V end was cut by 11 bases, the J end by 4 bases, with 14 bases between. The CDR3 is 13 amino acids. Per germline, CDR1 MDHEN and CDR2 SYDVKM.

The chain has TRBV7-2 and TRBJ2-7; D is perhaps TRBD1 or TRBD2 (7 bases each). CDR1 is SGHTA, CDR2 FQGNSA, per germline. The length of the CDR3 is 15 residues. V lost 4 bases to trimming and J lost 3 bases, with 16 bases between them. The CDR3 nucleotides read TGTGCCAGCAGCTCACGACAGGGAGGGGGCTACGAGCAGTACTTC. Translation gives CASSSRQGGGYEQYF.

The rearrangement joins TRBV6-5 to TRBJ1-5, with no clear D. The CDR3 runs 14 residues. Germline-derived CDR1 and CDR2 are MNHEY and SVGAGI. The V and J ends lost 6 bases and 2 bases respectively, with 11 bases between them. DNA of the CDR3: TGTGCCAGCAGCTCCCGCTTCGGCAATCAGCCCCAGCATTTT. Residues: CASSSRFGNQPQHF.

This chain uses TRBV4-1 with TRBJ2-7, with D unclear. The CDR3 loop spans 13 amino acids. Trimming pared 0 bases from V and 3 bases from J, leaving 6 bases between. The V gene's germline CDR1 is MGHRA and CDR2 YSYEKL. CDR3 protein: CASSQDALYEQYF. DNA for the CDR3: TGCGCCAGCAGCCAAGATGCTCTCTACGAGCAGTACTTC.